This section outlines one TCR beta chain sequence together with its context. TCRdb's table, derived via immunoSEQ multiplex PCR, lists solely in-frame clones and lacks some. Of 55,000 to 75,000 clones listed, around 91% are singletons. The data stem from a study of technical replicates of blood from four donors. CDR1 and CDR2 from the germline V gene are MNHNS and SASEGT. The CDR3 is made up of 13 amino acids. Trimming stripped 7 bases from V and 1 base from J, with 10 bases between. This sequence originates from a human donor in good health. Some clones in this sample may be carry-over from other donors' samples. Specimen: PBMCs. The rearrangement joins TRBV6-1 to TRBJ1-1, with D possibly TRBD1 on 5 matching bases. In DNA form, the CDR3 reads TGTGCCAGCACTGGCAGGGAGAACACTGAAGCTTTCTTT. This sequence encodes CASTGRENTEAFF.